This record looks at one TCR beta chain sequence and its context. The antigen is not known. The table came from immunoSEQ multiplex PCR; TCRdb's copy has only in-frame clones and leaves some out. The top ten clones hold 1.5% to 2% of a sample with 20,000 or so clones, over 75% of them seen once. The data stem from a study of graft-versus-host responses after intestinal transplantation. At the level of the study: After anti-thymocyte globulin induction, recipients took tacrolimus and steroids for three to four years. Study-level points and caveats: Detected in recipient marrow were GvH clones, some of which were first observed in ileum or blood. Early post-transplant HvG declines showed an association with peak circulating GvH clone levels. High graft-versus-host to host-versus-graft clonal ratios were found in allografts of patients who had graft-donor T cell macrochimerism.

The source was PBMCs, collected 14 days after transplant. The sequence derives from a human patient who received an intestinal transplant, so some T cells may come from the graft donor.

The CDR3 reads CASSPGQDSGNTIYF. CDR3 bases: TGCGCCAGCAGCCCGGGACAGGACTCTGGAAACACCATATATTTT. The chain has TRBV5-1 and TRBJ1-3; 8 bases are shared with TRBD1. The germline V gene has CDR1 SGHRS and CDR2 YFSETQ. Trimming removed 4 bases from V and 0 bases from J; junction bases left unmatched: 3. The CDR3 has 15 residues.